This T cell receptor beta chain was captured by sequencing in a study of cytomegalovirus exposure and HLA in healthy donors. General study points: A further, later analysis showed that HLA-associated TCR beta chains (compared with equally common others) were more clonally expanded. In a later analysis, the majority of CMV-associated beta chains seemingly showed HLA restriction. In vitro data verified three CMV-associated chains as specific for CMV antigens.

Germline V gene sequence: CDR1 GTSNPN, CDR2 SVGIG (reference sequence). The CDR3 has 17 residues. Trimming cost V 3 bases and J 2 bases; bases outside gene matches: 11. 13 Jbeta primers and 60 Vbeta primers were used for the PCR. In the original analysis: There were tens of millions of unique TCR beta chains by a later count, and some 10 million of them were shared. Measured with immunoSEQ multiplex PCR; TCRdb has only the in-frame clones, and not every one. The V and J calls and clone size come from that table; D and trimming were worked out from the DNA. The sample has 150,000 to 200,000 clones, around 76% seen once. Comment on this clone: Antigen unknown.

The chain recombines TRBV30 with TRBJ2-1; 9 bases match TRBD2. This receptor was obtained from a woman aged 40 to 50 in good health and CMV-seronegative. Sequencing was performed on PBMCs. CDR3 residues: CAWRVSLASGTYNEQFF. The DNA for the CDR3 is TGTGCCTGGAGGGTTTCCCTCGCTAGCGGGACCTACAATGAGCAGTTCTTC.